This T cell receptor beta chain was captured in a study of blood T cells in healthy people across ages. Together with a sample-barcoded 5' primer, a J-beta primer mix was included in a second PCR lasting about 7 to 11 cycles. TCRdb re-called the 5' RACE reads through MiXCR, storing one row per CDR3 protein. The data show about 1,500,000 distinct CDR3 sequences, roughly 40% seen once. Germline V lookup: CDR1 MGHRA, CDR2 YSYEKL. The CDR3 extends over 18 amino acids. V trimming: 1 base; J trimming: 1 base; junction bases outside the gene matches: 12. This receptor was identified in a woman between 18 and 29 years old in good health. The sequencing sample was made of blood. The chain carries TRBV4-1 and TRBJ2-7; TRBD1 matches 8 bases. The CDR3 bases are TGCGCCAGCAGCCAAGTTCGGTTGGATACAGGGGGTTCCTACGAGCAGTACTTC. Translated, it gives CASSQVRLDTGGSYEQYF.